The clone carrying this T cell receptor (beta chain) showed up just once. Its cognate antigen is unknown. The junction had 13 bases not matched to a gene; V was cut back by 0 bases and J by 11 bases. The CDR3 totals 15 residues. Looked up from germline, CDR1 is MNHEY and CDR2 is SVGAGI. This record belongs to a study of a mutant IDH1 vaccine in newly diagnosed glioma. Turning to the study itself: Eight vaccine injections were given to patients in weeks 1, 3, 5, 7, 11, 15, 19 and 23. The sex distribution of treated patients was about 62% male and about 40% female, with a mean age of around 43 years.

Described time point: week 23, last vaccination. Topical imiquimod was applied with each vaccine dose, which held 300 ug of mutant IDH1 20-mer peptide. Only in-frame clones appear in the TCRdb table, and some are missing; sequencing was by immunoSEQ multiplex PCR. Among roughly 74,000 clones, approximately 85% were seen once, and the ten largest hold around 2%. The chain combines TRBV6-5 with TRBJ2-7; 7 positions match TRBD1. The clonotype originates from a man younger than 40 with glioma. Some clones in this sample may be carry-over from other donors' samples. The input for sequencing was PBMCs, taken from a glioma patient whose treatment included an IDH1 peptide vaccine. The CDR3 nucleotides are TGTGCCAGCAGTTACTCGACACAGGGGATGGGGACCGAGTACTTC. Translation: CASSYSTQGMGTEYF.